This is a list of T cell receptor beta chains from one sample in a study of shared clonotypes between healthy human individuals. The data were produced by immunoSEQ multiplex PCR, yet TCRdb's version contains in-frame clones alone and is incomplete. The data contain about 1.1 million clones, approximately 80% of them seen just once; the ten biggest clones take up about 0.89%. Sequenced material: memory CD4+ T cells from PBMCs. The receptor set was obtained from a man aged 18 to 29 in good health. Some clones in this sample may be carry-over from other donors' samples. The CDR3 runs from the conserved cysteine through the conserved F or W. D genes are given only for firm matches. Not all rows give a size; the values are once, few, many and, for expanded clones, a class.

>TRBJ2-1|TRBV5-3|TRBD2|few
CARSPRTSDNEQFF
TGTGCCAGAAGCCCCCGGACTAGTGATAATGAGCAGTTCTTC
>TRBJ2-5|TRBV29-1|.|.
CSVLTGGETQYF
TGCAGCGTCCTGACAGGAGGAGAGACCCAGTACTTC
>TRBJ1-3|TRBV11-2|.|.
CASREGFSGNTIYF
TGTGCCAGCAGGGAGGGTTTCTCTGGAAACACCATATATTTT
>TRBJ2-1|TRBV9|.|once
CASSVSWEYYNEQFF
TGTGCCAGCAGCGTATCGTGGGAGTACTACAATGAGCAGTTCTTC
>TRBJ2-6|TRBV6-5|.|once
CASSPGHSGANVLTF
TGTGCCAGCAGCCCCGGGCACTCTGGGGCCAACGTCCTGACTTTC
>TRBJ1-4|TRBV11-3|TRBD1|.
CASSLGRGGQGNEKLFF
TGTGCCAGCAGCTTAGGCAGAGGGGGACAGGGTAATGAAAAACTGTTTTTT
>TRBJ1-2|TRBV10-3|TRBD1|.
CAISEATGGYGYTF
TGTGCCATCAGTGAGGCGACAGGGGGCTATGGCTACACCTTC
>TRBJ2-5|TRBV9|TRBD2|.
CASSVDGRLAGVGETQYF
TGTGCCAGCAGCGTAGATGGTCGACTAGCGGGAGTGGGGGAGACCCAGTACTTC
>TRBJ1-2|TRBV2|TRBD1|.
CASRGQGGNYGYTF
TGTGCCAGCAGAGGGCAGGGGGGTAACTATGGCTACACCTTC
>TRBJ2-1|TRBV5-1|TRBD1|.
CASSLGPGGINEQFF
TGCGCCAGCAGCTTGGGTCCAGGGGGAATCAATGAGCAGTTCTTC
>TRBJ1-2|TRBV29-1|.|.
CSVGPGPNYGYTF
TGCAGCGTAGGGCCAGGGCCTAACTATGGCTACACCTTC
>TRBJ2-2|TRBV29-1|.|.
CSVGESWGAGELFF
TGCAGCGTCGGAGAATCCTGGGGGGCCGGGGAGCTGTTTTTT
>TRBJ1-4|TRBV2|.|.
CASNDRIEKLFF
TGTGCCAGCAACGACAGGATTGAAAAACTGTTTTTT
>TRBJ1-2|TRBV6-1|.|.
CASPSASSGYGYTF
TGTGCCAGCCCATCGGCGAGTAGCGGCTATGGCTACACCTTC
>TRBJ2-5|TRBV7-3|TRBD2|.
CASSLTSGETQYF
TGTGCCAGCAGCCTGACTAGCGGGGAGACCCAGTACTTC
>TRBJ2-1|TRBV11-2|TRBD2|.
CASSRGLDIPEQFF
TGTGCCAGCAGTCGGGGACTAGATATTCCTGAGCAGTTCTTC
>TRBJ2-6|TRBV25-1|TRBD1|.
CASSQSGDRDVLTF
TGTGCCAGCAGTCAGAGTGGGGACAGGGACGTCCTGACTTTC
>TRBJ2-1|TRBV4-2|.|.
CASSQGSSYGNEQFF
TGTGCCAGCAGCCAAGGGTCGTCATATGGGAATGAGCAGTTCTTC
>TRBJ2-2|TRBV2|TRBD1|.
CASSVDRGGELFF
TGTGCCAGCAGTGTAGACAGGGGCGGGGAGCTGTTTTTT
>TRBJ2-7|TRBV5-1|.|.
CASSASTGAYEQYF
TGCGCCAGCAGCGCCTCGACCGGGGCCTACGAGCAGTACTTC
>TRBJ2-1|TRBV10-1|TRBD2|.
CASSGTSGISYNEQFF
TGCGCCAGCAGTGGGACTAGCGGGATCTCCTACAATGAGCAGTTCTTC
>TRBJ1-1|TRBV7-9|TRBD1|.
CASSVWDSRNTEAFF
TGTGCCAGCAGCGTCTGGGACAGCAGGAACACTGAAGCTTTCTTT
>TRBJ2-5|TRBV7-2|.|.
CASSRSGSQETQYF
TGTGCCAGCAGCCGTTCGGGCAGCCAAGAGACCCAGTACTTC
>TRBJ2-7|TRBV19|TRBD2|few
CASSTQGLAGDRVYEQYF
TGTGCCAGTAGTACCCAAGGACTAGCGGGAGACCGAGTCTACGAGCAGTACTTC
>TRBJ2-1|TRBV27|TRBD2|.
CASREREKCLFF
TGTGCCAGCAGGGAGCGGGAGAAATGTTTGTTCTTC
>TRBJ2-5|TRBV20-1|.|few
CSAWVGETQYF
TGCAGTGCTTGGGTGGGGGAGACCCAGTACTTC
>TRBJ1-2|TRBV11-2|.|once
CASRHLGRGRSYGYTF
TGTGCCAGCAGGCACCTGGGAAGGGGTAGGAGCTATGGCTACACCTTC
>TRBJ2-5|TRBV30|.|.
CAWVIGGSKTQYF
TGTGCCTGGGTAATAGGGGGGAGCAAGACCCAGTACTTC
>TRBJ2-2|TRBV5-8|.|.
CASTGYSNTGELFF
TGTGCCAGCACTGGATACTCGAACACCGGGGAGCTGTTTTTT
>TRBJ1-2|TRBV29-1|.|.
CSDGRGNDGYTF
TGCAGCGACGGGCGGGGTAATGATGGCTACACCTTC
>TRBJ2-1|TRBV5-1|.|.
CASSLPKTIDNEQFF
TGCGCCAGCAGCTTGCCTAAAACCATTGATAATGAGCAGTTCTTC
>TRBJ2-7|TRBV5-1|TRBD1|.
CASSLGFGQAHRTYF
TGCGCCAGCAGCTTGGGGTTTGGACAGGCCCATCGTACGTACTTC
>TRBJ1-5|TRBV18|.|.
CASSPTGDQPQHF
TGTGCCAGCTCACCAACAGGCGATCAGCCCCAGCATTTT
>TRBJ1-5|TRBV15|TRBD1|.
CATSRRGQGDGHQPQHF
TGTGCCACCAGCAGGAGGGGACAGGGGGACGGCCATCAGCCCCAGCATTTT
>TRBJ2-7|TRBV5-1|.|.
CASKVQGRNEQYF
TGCGCCAGCAAGGTACAGGGTAGGAACGAGCAGTACTTC
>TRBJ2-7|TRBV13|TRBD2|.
CASSPVGLAGERYYEQYF
TGTGCCAGCAGCCCCGTGGGACTAGCGGGAGAGAGATACTACGAGCAGTACTTC
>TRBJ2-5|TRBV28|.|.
CASSFFRGTQYF
TGTGCCAGCAGTTTCTTTCGAGGGACCCAGTACTTC
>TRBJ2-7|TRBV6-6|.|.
CASSYSSLEGPYEQYF
TGTGCCAGCAGTTACTCCTCCTTGGAGGGTCCCTACGAGCAGTACTTC
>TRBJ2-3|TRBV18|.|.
CASSPPGTDTQYF
TGTGCCAGCTCACCACCGGGCACAGATACGCAGTATTTT
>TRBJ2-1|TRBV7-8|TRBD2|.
CASSLREGSYNEQFF
TGTGCCAGCAGCTTACGGGAGGGATCCTACAATGAGCAGTTCTTC
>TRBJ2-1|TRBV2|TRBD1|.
CASRWDRASYNEQFF
TGTGCCAGCAGGTGGGACAGGGCGTCCTACAATGAGCAGTTCTTC
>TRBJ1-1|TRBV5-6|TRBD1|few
CASSLAGQGAKAFF
TGTGCCAGCAGCCTGGCGGGGCAGGGGGCGAAAGCTTTCTTT
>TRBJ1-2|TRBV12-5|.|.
CASGFSTGMTGGYTF
TGTGCTAGTGGTTTTTCCACGGGAATGACGGGGGGCTACACCTTC
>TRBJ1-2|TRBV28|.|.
CASSVHSSRTNYGYTF
TGTGCCAGCAGTGTTCACAGCTCTAGAACTAACTATGGCTACACCTTC
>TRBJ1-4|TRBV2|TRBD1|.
CASNPQGTFNEKLFF
TGTGCCAGCAACCCACAGGGGACCTTTAATGAAAAACTGTTTTTT
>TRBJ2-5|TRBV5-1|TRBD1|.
CASSQDRVQETQYF
TGCGCCAGCAGCCAAGACAGGGTCCAAGAGACCCAGTACTTC
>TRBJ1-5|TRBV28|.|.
CASIPGGMLPHQPQHF
TGTGCCAGCATTCCCGGGGGGATGCTACCCCATCAGCCCCAGCATTTT
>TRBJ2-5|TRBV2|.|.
CASRGQLDSGAQYF
TGTGCCAGCAGAGGACAGCTAGACTCAGGGGCCCAGTACTTC
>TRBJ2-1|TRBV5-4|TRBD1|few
CASTRPEQGANEQFF
TGTGCCAGCACCCGACCGGAACAGGGGGCCAATGAGCAGTTCTTC
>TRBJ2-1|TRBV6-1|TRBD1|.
CASSEAGQGYDEQFF
TGTGCCAGCAGTGAAGCGGGACAGGGTTACGATGAGCAGTTCTTC
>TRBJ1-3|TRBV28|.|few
CASGGHRNTIYF
TGTGCCAGCGGGGGTCACCGAAACACCATATATTTT
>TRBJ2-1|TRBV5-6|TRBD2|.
CASSHLSGSGRAGEQFF
TGTGCCAGCAGCCATCTTTCGGGTAGCGGGAGGGCCGGTGAGCAGTTCTTC
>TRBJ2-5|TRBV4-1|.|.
CASSQGWGDGEETQYF
TGCGCCAGCAGCCAAGGCTGGGGGGATGGGGAAGAGACCCAGTACTTC
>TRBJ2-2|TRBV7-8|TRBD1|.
CASSQGQAELFF
TGTGCCAGCAGCCAAGGACAGGCGGAGCTGTTTTTT
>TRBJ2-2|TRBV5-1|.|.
CASSLGAATGELFF
TGCGCCAGCAGCTTAGGGGCGGCGACCGGGGAGCTGTTTTTT
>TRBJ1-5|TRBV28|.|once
CASGGFSNQPQHF
TGTGCCAGCGGGGGATTTAGCAATCAGCCCCAGCATTTT
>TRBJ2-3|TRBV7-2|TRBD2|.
CASSQQRGRTDTQYF
TGTGCCAGCAGCCAACAGCGGGGCCGCACAGATACGCAGTATTTT